This entry concerns a single TCR beta chain. The assay ran at deep level. Profiled with immunoSEQ multiplex PCR; TCRdb holds only in-frame clones, not every one. The data contain roughly 380,000 clones, about 96% of them singletons. CDR3 length: 14 residues. The germline gives CDR1 KGHSH, CDR2 LQKENI. The ends lost 5 bases at V and 5 bases at J; junction bases unmatched: 6. These data come from a study of shared clonotypes between healthy human individuals. On the study more broadly: There were three CD4 naive, three CD4 memory, two CD8 naive and one CD8 memory plates per donor.

CD8 memory fractions consisted of CD45RO+ and CCR7-negative CD45RA+ TemRA cells together. The rearrangement links TRBV18 to TRBJ2-3; TRBD1 aligns across 8 bases. This clonotype originated in a man younger than 40 in good health. The sequenced sample was memory CD8+ T cells sorted from blood. Subset here: CD45RO+ cells pooled with CCR7-negative TemRA cells. CDR3 bases: TGTGCCAGCTCAGAAACCGGGACAGGAGATACGCAGTATTTT. Translated, it gives CASSETGTGDTQYF. Drawing the rest from reference TRBV18 and TRBJ2-3, the complete variable domain is NAGVMQNPRHLVRRRGQEARLRCSPMKGHSHVYWYRQLPEEGLKFMVYLQKENIIDESGMPKERFSAEFPKEGPSILRIQQVVRGDSAAYFCASSETGTGDTQYFGPGTRLTVL.